These T cell receptor beta chains were read from a single sample in a study of Graves' ophthalmopathy and Graves' hyperthyroidism. TCRdb re-analysed the multiplex PCR reads in MiXCR, keeping a single row per CDR3 protein. This sample has about 340,000 distinct CDR3 sequences, with roughly 15% found just once. Sequences were obtained from peripheral blood. These receptor sequences come from an adult man with Graves' ophthalmopathy. CDR3s include the opening cysteine and the closing phenylalanine or tryptophan. The order of the fields is V gene, J gene, D gene, clone size, CDR3 DNA, CDR3 protein. A D gene is named only where the DNA matches it firmly. The size entry is marked missing in some rows and otherwise reads once, few, many or a size class.

v_call: TRBV20-1; j_call: TRBJ2-2; d_call: -; clone_size: many; cdr3_nt: TGCAGTGCTAGAGATCGGGACAAGAACACCGGGGAGCTGTTTTTT; cdr3_aa: CSARDRDKNTGELFF
v_call: TRBV7-2; j_call: TRBJ2-7; d_call: -; clone_size: many; cdr3_nt: TGTGCCAGCAGCCCGGACAGATTTAGCTCCTACGAGCAGTACTTC; cdr3_aa: CASSPDRFSSYEQYF
v_call: TRBV11-1; j_call: TRBJ2-7; d_call: TRBD2; clone_size: once; cdr3_nt: TGTGCCAGCAGCCCTCCGGGACTAGCGGGGATCTACGAGCAGTACTTC; cdr3_aa: CASSPPGLAGIYEQYF
v_call: TRBV6-2/TRBV6-3; j_call: TRBJ2-5; d_call: TRBD1; clone_size: few; cdr3_nt: TGTGCCAGCAGTCCGGAGACAGGGCGACTGGAGACCCAGTACTTC; cdr3_aa: CASSPETGRLETQYF
v_call: TRBV28; j_call: TRBJ1-2; d_call: -; clone_size: -; cdr3_nt: TGTGCCAGCAGAGATCGGGACTCTGGCATTAACTATGGCTACACCTTC; cdr3_aa: CASRDRDSGINYGYTF
v_call: TRBV30; j_call: TRBJ2-2; d_call: -; clone_size: many; cdr3_nt: TGTGCCTCAACCGGGAAGGCGCACGGGGAGCTGTTTTTT; cdr3_aa: CASTGKAHGELFF
v_call: TRBV6-5; j_call: TRBJ1-2; d_call: TRBD1; clone_size: many; cdr3_nt: TGTGCCAGCAGATTTACGACAGGGTCTAACTATGGCTACACCTTC; cdr3_aa: CASRFTTGSNYGYTF
v_call: TRBV5-4; j_call: TRBJ2-5; d_call: -; clone_size: many; cdr3_nt: TGTGCCAGCAGCTTGGGCGGGCAGGGCCGAGGGACCCAGTACTTC; cdr3_aa: CASSLGGQGRGTQYF
v_call: TRBV2; j_call: TRBJ1-2; d_call: -; clone_size: many; cdr3_nt: TGTGCCAGCATCAGGGACTATGGCTACACCTTC; cdr3_aa: CASIRDYGYTF
v_call: TRBV12-3/TRBV12-4; j_call: TRBJ2-7; d_call: TRBD2; clone_size: -; cdr3_nt: TGTGCCAGCAGTTTAGGGGGGACTAGGGGCTTCGAGCAGTACTTC; cdr3_aa: CASSLGGTRGFEQYF
v_call: TRBV7-9; j_call: TRBJ2-2; d_call: TRBD1; clone_size: many; cdr3_nt: TGTGCCAGCAGACAGGGGGACACCGGGGAGCTGTTTTTT; cdr3_aa: CASRQGDTGELFF
v_call: TRBV4-2; j_call: TRBJ1-2; d_call: TRBD1; clone_size: many; cdr3_nt: TGTGCCAGCAGCCTTTCGGGACAGGGGGCTTCTGGCTACACCTTC; cdr3_aa: CASSLSGQGASGYTF
v_call: TRBV6-5; j_call: TRBJ1-1; d_call: -; clone_size: many; cdr3_nt: TGTGCCAGCAGTTACTCGAGGTCTCTCGGAGCTTTCTTT; cdr3_aa: CASSYSRSLGAFF
v_call: TRBV6-1; j_call: TRBJ2-5; d_call: -; clone_size: many; cdr3_nt: TGTGCCAGCAGTGAATACAGCAAAGAGACCCAGTACTTC; cdr3_aa: CASSEYSKETQYF
v_call: TRBV20-1; j_call: TRBJ1-1; d_call: -; clone_size: many; cdr3_nt: TGCAGTGCTAGACCTACAGGGCGCCCGAAGGCTTTCTTT; cdr3_aa: CSARPTGRPKAFF
v_call: TRBV3-1; j_call: TRBJ1-2; d_call: -; clone_size: many; cdr3_nt: TGTGCCAGCAGCCAAAACCCCTCCGGGACTGCCGTTGGGGGCTACACCTTC; cdr3_aa: CASSQNPSGTAVGGYTF
v_call: TRBV27; j_call: TRBJ2-2; d_call: TRBD2; clone_size: many; cdr3_nt: TGTGCCAGCCGCCGCGGGGGGTACACCGGGGAGCTGTTTTTT; cdr3_aa: CASRRGGYTGELFF
v_call: TRBV30; j_call: TRBJ2-5; d_call: -; clone_size: many; cdr3_nt: TGTGCCTGGGGAAGTGGACAGCTTCAAGAGACCCAGTACTTC; cdr3_aa: CAWGSGQLQETQYF
v_call: TRBV5-1; j_call: TRBJ2-2; d_call: -; clone_size: many; cdr3_nt: TGCGCCAGCAGCTTGCAGTTTTACACCGGGGAGCTGTTTTTT; cdr3_aa: CASSLQFYTGELFF
v_call: TRBV6-5; j_call: TRBJ1-2; d_call: TRBD1; clone_size: -; cdr3_nt: TGTGCCAGCAGTTGGGTCAGGGGGGGCGGCTATGGCTACACCTTC; cdr3_aa: CASSWVRGGGYGYTF
v_call: TRBV27; j_call: TRBJ1-2; d_call: -; clone_size: many; cdr3_nt: TGTGCCAGCAGTTATGGGGGACCCAACTATGGCTACACCTTC; cdr3_aa: CASSYGGPNYGYTF
v_call: TRBV6-1; j_call: TRBJ2-7; d_call: -; clone_size: many; cdr3_nt: TGTGCCAGCATCCGGGACACGACGTACTACGAGCAGTACTTC; cdr3_aa: CASIRDTTYYEQYF
v_call: TRBV6-1; j_call: TRBJ2-7; d_call: -; clone_size: many; cdr3_nt: TGTGCCAGCAGTGAACCGGGACTCTTTACCTACGAGCAGTACTTC; cdr3_aa: CASSEPGLFTYEQYF
v_call: TRBV27; j_call: TRBJ2-5; d_call: -; clone_size: -; cdr3_nt: TGTGCCAGCAGTTTGTACACAGGGGAGACCCAGTACTTC; cdr3_aa: CASSLYTGETQYF
v_call: TRBV5-1; j_call: TRBJ2-2; d_call: -; clone_size: many; cdr3_nt: TGCGCCAGCAGCTTGGCTGGTGTTAACACCGGGGAGCTGTTTTTT; cdr3_aa: CASSLAGVNTGELFF
v_call: TRBV6-5; j_call: TRBJ1-5; d_call: -; clone_size: many; cdr3_nt: TGTGCCAGCAGTTCCGGACACCTCAATCAGCCCCAGCATTTT; cdr3_aa: CASSSGHLNQPQHF
v_call: TRBV6-4; j_call: TRBJ1-1; d_call: TRBD1; clone_size: many; cdr3_nt: TGTGCCAGCAGCCCGTCCCCGGGACAGGGTTACGCTTTCTTT; cdr3_aa: CASSPSPGQGYAFF
v_call: TRBV20-1; j_call: TRBJ2-7; d_call: TRBD2; clone_size: many; cdr3_nt: TGCAGTGCAAGCGGGATCCAGATCTACGAGCAGTACTTC; cdr3_aa: CSASGIQIYEQYF
v_call: TRBV7-3; j_call: TRBJ2-5; d_call: -; clone_size: many; cdr3_nt: TGTGCCAGCAGCTTAACGGCCCAGGGAGAGACCCAGTACTTC; cdr3_aa: CASSLTAQGETQYF
v_call: TRBV20-1; j_call: TRBJ2-5; d_call: -; clone_size: -; cdr3_nt: TGCAGTGCTAGTATTGGCCCCGAGACCCAGTACTTC; cdr3_aa: CSASIGPETQYF
v_call: TRBV3-1; j_call: TRBJ2-7; d_call: TRBD2; clone_size: many; cdr3_nt: TGTGCCAGCAGCCAGACTAGCGGGAGGGGAGAAAGCTCCTACGAGCAGTACTTC; cdr3_aa: CASSQTSGRGESSYEQYF
v_call: TRBV5-6; j_call: TRBJ2-5; d_call: -; clone_size: many; cdr3_nt: TGTGCCAGCAGCTTGGCATTCCTAGAGACCCAGTACTTC; cdr3_aa: CASSLAFLETQYF
v_call: TRBV28; j_call: TRBJ2-7; d_call: -; clone_size: many; cdr3_nt: TGTGCCAGCAGTCCCGGCGGGGACAGAGACTACGAGCAGTACTTC; cdr3_aa: CASSPGGDRDYEQYF
v_call: TRBV6-2/TRBV6-3; j_call: TRBJ2-7; d_call: TRBD2; clone_size: many; cdr3_nt: TGTGCCAGCAGTTACCGGCTAGCGGAGAAAAGCGACGAGCAGTACTTC; cdr3_aa: CASSYRLAEKSDEQYF
v_call: TRBV3-1; j_call: TRBJ2-7; d_call: -; clone_size: -; cdr3_nt: TGTGCCAGCAGCCAAGAAAGTGCGGGGTTCGAGCAGTACTTC; cdr3_aa: CASSQESAGFEQYF